This is a list of T cell receptor beta chains from one sample in a study of T cells in Graves' hyperthyroidism and ophthalmopathy. TCRdb itself ran the multiplex PCR reads through MiXCR, one entry per CDR3 protein. The sample has about 480,000 distinct CDR3 sequences; about 22% are singletons. The sample taken for sequencing was blood. Receptor source: a woman in her 70s with Graves' ophthalmopathy. Both conserved end residues are part of each CDR3. The D gene is left open where the match is weak. Not all rows give a size; the values are once, few, many and, for expanded clones, a class.

j_call	v_call	clone_size	d_call	cdr3_nt	cdr3_aa
TRBJ2-7	TRBV6-1	few	NA	TGTGCCAGCAGTGAGTACCCCCGCCGGGACGGGGAATCCTACGAGCAGTACTTC	CASSEYPRRDGESYEQYF
TRBJ1-2	TRBV28	NA	NA	TGTGCCAGCAGTTTTGGGGGCGCAGGAGGCGGCTACACCTTC	CASSFGGAGGGYTF
TRBJ1-1	TRBV6-1	many	NA	TGTGCCAGCAGTGACGCGGCAGCTATGAACACTGAAGCTTTCTTT	CASSDAAAMNTEAFF
TRBJ1-1	TRBV19	NA	NA	TGTGCCAGTCGCCTCCCCAGCAGGAGATCGGACACTGAAGCTTTCTTT	CASRLPSRRSDTEAFF
TRBJ2-3	TRBV7-2	many	TRBD2	TGTGCCAGCAGCCCTCAGGTCGGGAGGACAGATACGCAGTATTTT	CASSPQVGRTDTQYF
TRBJ2-7	TRBV19	few	NA	TGTGCCAGTAGTATAGGACGGAGCTCCTACGAGCAGTACTTC	CASSIGRSSYEQYF
TRBJ1-1	TRBV9	many	NA	TGTGCCAGCAGCGTAGGTTTAAGAGGGGGCACTGAAGCTTTCTTT	CASSVGLRGGTEAFF
TRBJ1-5	TRBV6-1	many	NA	TGTGCCAGCAGTCCCCGGACTGTTAATCAGCCCCAGCATTTT	CASSPRTVNQPQHF
TRBJ1-5	TRBV28	NA	TRBD1	TGTGCCAGCAGCCCCGCGGGGACAGGGGGCTTAATTCATCAGCCCCAGCATTTT	CASSPAGTGGLIHQPQHF
TRBJ1-2	TRBV28	few	NA	TGTGCCAGCAAGATTTCAAGAGGCTATGGCTACACCTTC	CASKISRGYGYTF
TRBJ1-1	TRBV9	NA	TRBD1	TGTGCCAGCAGCGGAACCGGGACAGCATTGGTGGCTGAAGCTTTCTTT	CASSGTGTALVAEAFF
TRBJ1-6	TRBV12-3/TRBV12-4	many	TRBD1	TGTGCCAGCAGCCTCACAGGGGGAAATTCACCCCTCCACTTT	CASSLTGGNSPLHF
TRBJ1-1	TRBV2	few	NA	TGTGCCAGCAGGGAAAGCAGGTTGGGGAGCGGGACTGAAGCTTTCTTT	CASRESRLGSGTEAFF
TRBJ1-1	TRBV6-1	many	TRBD1	TGTGCCAGCGGTCCCCGAGGACAGGGGGCACTGAGTGCTTTCTTT	CASGPRGQGALSAFF
TRBJ1-2	TRBV14	few	TRBD1	TGTGCCAGCAGCGGACAGGGGATAAACTATGGCTACACCTTC	CASSGQGINYGYTF
TRBJ2-2	TRBV28	NA	NA	TGTGCCAGCAGTTACAGACTTGCGAACACCGGGGAGCTGTTTTTT	CASSYRLANTGELFF
TRBJ2-3	TRBV6-1	few	NA	TGTGCCAGCAACGGGGCGGGATCCACAGATACGCAGTATTTT	CASNGAGSTDTQYF